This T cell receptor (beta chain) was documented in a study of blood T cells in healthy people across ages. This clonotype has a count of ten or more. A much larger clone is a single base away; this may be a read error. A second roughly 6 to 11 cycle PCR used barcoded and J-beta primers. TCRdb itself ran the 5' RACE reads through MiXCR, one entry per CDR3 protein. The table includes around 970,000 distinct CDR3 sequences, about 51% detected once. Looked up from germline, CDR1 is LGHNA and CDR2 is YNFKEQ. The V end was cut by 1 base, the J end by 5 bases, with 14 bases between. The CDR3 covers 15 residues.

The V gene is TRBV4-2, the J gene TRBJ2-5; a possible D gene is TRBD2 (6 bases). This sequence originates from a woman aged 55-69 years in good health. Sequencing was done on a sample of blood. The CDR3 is CASSQGCGVTETQYF. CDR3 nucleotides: TGTGCCAGCAGCCAAGGGTGCGGGGTGACGGAGACCCAGTACTTC.